The clone carrying this T cell receptor (beta chain) was recorded at least ten times. Antigen unknown. These data are taken from a study of T cells after yellow fever vaccination. Findings and caveats of the study: In FACS-sorted repertoires, abundant clonotypes from the bulk population could appear as contaminants. Post-booster samples contained most primary-vaccination clones (roughly 96% CD4, around 90% CD8). By day 5 rather than day 15, the secondary response had peaked, though it was weaker.

A single record per CDR3 protein comes from TCRdb applying MiXCR to the 5' RACE reads. The sample comprises 95,000 to 150,000 distinct CDR3 sequences, 7.4% of which are singletons, and about 2.7% rests with the top ten. CDR1 and CDR2 (germline): DFQATT, SNEGSKA (reference sequence). The CDR3 totals 14 residues. Trimming shortened V by 1 base and J by 0 bases, and 4 bases separated the two germline ends. The source was CD4+ T cells sorted from PBMCs, collected 9 to 11 days after the first yellow fever vaccination. The TCR originated in a man aged 18 to 35 who received the YFV17D yellow fever vaccine. This chain links TRBV20-1 with TRBJ1-6; D not certain. The CDR3 spells CSARVGSYNSPLHF. The CDR3 DNA reads as TGCAGTGCTAGAGTCGGCTCCTATAATTCACCCCTCCACTTT.